The sequence of this T cell receptor beta chain was determined in a study of control samples from healthy donors and cancer patients. The data were produced by immunoSEQ multiplex PCR, yet TCRdb's version contains in-frame clones alone and is incomplete. This table has under 150,000 clones, approximately 94% appearing once. CDR1 is SEHNR and CDR2 is FQNEAQ in the germline V gene (reference sequence). V was pared by 5 bases and J by 0 bases, with 3 bases of the junction left unmatched. The CDR3 contains 15 residues. Source material: PBMCs. This chain connects TRBV7-9 to TRBJ2-1, with TRBD1 matching over 8 bases. This TCR was recovered from a man in his forties or fifties with head and neck cancer. The CDR3 protein is CASSRTGNSYNEQFF. The CDR3 DNA sequence: TGTGCCAGCAGCCGGACAGGGAACTCCTACAATGAGCAGTTCTTC.